This T cell receptor beta chain was found in a study of blood T cell repertoires in COVID-19. The assay was immunoSEQ multiplex PCR, and TCRdb's table has in-frame clones only and misses some. The sample lists roughly 330,000 clones, around 89% occurring once. The CDR3 has 15 amino acids. The germline CDR1 and CDR2 sequences are KGHSH and LQKENI. Losses at the gene ends were 3 bases for V and 8 bases for J; bases not matched to a gene: 8. The sample comprised peripheral blood. The chain carries TRBV18 and TRBJ1-1; TRBD1 matches at 11 bases. The sequence came from a young man who had recovered from COVID-19. In nucleotides, the CDR3 is TGTGCCAGCTCACCGCCCGGACAGGGGGCGGGCGAAGCTTTCTTT. Translated, it gives CASSPPGQGAGEAFF. The variable domain in full, with the rest retrieved from reference TRBV18 and TRBJ1-1, is NAGVMQNPRHLVRRRGQEARLRCSPMKGHSHVYWYRQLPEEGLKFMVYLQKENIIDESGMPKERFSAEFPKEGPSILRIQQVVRGDSAAYFCASSPPGQGAGEAFFGQGTRLTVV.